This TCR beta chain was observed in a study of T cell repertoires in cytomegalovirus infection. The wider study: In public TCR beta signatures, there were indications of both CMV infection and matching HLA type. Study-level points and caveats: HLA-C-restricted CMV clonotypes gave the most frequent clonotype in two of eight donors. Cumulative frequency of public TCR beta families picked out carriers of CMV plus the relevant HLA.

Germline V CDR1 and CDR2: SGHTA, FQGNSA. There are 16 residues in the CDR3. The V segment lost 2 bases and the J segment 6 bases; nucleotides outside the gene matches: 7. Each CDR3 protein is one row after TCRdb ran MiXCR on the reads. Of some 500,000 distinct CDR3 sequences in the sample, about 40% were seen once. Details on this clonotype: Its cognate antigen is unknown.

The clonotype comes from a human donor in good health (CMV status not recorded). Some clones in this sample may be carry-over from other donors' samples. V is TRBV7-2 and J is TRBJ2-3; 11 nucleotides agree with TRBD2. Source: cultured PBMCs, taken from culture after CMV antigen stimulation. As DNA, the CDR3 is TGTGCCAGCAGCTTATCCGGGACTAGCGGATGGGATACGCAGTATTTT. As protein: CASSLSGTSGWDTQYF.